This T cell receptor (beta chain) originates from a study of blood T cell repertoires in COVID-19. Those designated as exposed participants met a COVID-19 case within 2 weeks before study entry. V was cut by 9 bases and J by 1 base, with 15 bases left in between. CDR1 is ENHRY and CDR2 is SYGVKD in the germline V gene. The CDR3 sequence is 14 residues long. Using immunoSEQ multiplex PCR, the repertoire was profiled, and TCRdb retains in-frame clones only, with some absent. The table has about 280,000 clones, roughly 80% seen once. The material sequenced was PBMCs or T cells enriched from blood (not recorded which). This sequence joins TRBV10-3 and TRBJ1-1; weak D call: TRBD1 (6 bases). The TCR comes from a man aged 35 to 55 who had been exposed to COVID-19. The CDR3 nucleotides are TGTGCCATAAAGGGGGGGGCTGGGAACACTGAAGCTTTCTTT. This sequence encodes CAIKGGAGNTEAFF.